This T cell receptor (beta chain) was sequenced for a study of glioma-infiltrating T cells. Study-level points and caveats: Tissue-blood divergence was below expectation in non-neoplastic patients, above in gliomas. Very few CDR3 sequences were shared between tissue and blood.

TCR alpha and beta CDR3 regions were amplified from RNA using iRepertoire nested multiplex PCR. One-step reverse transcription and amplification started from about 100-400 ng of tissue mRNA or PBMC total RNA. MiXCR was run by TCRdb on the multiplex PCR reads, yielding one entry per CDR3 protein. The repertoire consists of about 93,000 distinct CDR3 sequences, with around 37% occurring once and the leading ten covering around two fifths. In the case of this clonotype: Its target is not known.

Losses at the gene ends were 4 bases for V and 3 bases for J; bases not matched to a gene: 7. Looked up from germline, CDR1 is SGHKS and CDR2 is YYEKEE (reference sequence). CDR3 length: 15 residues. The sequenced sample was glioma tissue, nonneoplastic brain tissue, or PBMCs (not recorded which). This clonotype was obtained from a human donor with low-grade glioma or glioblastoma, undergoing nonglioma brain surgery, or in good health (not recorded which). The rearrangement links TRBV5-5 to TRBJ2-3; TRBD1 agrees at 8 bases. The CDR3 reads CASSVQGAWTDTQYF. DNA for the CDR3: TGTGCCAGCAGCGTTCAGGGGGCTTGGACAGATACGCAGTATTTT.